This T cell receptor beta chain comes out of a study of shared clonotypes between healthy human individuals. Study overall: The donor group consisted of a couple of women and a few men, aged 18 to 49.

V was clipped by 5 bases and J by 3 bases; unmatched bases: 7. The germline gives CDR1 MDHEN, CDR2 SYDVKM. This CDR3 spans 14 amino acids. Those who donated were healthy HIV-negative adults, with no recent acute infections or vaccinations reported. Tens of millions of PBMCs supplied genomic DNA for unsorted samples. Using immunoSEQ multiplex PCR, the repertoire was profiled, and TCRdb retains in-frame clones only, with some absent. Altogether about 490,000 clones are present, roughly four fifths being singletons, with the ten largest covering over 10%. V is TRBV28 and J is TRBJ2-7, with 7 bases identical to TRBD1. Sequencing input: PBMCs. This TCR derives from a woman in her forties in good health. Some clones in this sample may be carry-over from other donors' samples. CDR3 nucleotide sequence: TGTGCCAGCAGTCCATCAGGGGGTTACTACGAGCAGTACTTC. It yields the protein CASSPSGGYYEQYF.